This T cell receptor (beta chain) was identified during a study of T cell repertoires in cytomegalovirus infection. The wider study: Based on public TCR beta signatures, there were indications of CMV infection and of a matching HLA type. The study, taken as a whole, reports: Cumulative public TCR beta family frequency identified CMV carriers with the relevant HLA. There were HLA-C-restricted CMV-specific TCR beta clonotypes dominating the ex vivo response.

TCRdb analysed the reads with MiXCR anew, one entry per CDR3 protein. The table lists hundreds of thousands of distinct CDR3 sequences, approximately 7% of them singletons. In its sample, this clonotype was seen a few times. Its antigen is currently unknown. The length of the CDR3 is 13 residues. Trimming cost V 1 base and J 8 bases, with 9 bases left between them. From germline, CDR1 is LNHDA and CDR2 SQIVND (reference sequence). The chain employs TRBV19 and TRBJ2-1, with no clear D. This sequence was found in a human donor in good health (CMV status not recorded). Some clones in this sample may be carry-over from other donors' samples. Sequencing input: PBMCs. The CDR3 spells CASSIGAKHEQFF. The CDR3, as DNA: TGTGCCAGTAGTATAGGGGCAAAGCATGAGCAGTTCTTC.